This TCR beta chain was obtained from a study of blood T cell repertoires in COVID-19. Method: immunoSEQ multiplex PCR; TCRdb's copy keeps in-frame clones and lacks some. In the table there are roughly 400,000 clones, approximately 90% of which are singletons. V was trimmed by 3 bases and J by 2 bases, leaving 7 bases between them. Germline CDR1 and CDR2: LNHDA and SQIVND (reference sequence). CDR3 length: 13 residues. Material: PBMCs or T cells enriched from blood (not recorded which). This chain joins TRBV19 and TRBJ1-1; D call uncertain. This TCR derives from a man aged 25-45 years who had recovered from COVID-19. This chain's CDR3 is CASSIPGNTEAFF. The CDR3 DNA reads TGTGCCAGTAGTATTCCGGGAAACACTGAAGCTTTCTTT.